A single T cell receptor beta chain is shown here with its context. Germline CDR1 reads LNHDA; CDR2 reads SQIVND (reference sequence). This CDR3 region has 18 residues. Trimming took 3 bases from V and 4 from J; bases not matched to a gene: 8. This entry belongs to a study of control samples from healthy donors and cancer patients. Measured with immunoSEQ multiplex PCR; TCRdb has only the in-frame clones, and not every one. Counted here are under 130,000 clones, about four fifths occurring once; the ten biggest clones make up less than 15%. J is TRBJ2-2 and V is TRBV19, with 13 bases identical to TRBD2. This receptor was obtained from a woman between 45 and 60 years old in good health. Sequenced material: blood. The CDR3: CASSMTRTSGRFTGELFF. The CDR3 DNA reads as TGTGCCAGTAGTATGACCCGGACTAGCGGGAGATTCACCGGGGAGCTGTTTTTT. The full variable domain, completed using reference TRBV19 and TRBJ2-2, is DGGITQSPKYLFRKEGQNVTLSCEQNLNHDAMYWYRQDPGQGLRLIYYSQIVNDFQKGDIAEGYSVSREKKESFPLTVTSAQKNPTAFYLCASSMTRTSGRFTGELFFGEGSRLTVL.